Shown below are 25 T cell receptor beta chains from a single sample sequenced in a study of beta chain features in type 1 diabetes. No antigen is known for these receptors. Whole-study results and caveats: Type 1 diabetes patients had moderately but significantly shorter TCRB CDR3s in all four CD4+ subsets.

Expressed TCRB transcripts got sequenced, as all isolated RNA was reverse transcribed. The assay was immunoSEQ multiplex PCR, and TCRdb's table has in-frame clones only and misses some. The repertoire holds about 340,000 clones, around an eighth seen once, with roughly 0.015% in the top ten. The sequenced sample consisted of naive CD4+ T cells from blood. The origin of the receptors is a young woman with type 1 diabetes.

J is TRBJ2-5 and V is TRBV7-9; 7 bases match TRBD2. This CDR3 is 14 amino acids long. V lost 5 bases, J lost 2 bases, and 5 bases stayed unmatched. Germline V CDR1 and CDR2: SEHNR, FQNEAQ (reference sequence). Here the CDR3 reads CASSGRTSQETQYF. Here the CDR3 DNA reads TGTGCCAGCAGCGGAAGGACTAGTCAAGAGACCCAGTACTTC.

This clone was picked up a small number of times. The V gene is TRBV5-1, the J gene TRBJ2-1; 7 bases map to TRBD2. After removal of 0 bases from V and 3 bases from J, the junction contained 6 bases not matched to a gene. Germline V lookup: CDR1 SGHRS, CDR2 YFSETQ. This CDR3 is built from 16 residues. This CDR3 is CASSLVPGDYYNEQFF. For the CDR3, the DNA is TGCGCCAGCAGCTTGGTCCCCGGGGACTACTACAATGAGCAGTTCTTC.

The CDR3 DNA is TGTGCCAGCAGCCGACAGGGCTGGGGTGACAATCAGCCCCAGCATTTT. This translates into CASSRQGWGDNQPQHF. The V gene is TRBV7-9, the J gene TRBJ1-5; 7 nucleotides align to TRBD1. There are 16 residues in the CDR3. V was clipped by 5 bases and J by 3 bases; unmatched bases: 10. CDR1 SEHNR and CDR2 FQNEAQ come from the germline V gene (reference sequence).

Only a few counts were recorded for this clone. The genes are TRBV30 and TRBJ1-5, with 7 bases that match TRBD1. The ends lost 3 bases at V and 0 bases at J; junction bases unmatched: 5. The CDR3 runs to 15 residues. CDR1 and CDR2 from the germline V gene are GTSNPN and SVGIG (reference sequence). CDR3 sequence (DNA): TGTGCCTGGAGGAGACAGGGAAATAGCAATCAGCCCCAGCATTTT. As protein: CAWRRQGNSNQPQHF.

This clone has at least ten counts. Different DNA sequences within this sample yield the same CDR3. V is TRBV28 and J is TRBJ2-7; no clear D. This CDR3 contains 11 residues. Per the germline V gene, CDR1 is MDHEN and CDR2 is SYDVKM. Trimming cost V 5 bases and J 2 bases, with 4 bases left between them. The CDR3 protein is CASSPAYEQYF. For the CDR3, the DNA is TGTGCCAGCAGTCCCGCCTACGAGCAGTACTTC.

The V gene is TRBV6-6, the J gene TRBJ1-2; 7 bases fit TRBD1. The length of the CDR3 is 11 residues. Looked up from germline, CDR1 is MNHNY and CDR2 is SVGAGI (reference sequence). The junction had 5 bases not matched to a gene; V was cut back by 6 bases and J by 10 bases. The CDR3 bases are TGTGCCAGCAGAATGGGACAGATCTACACCTTC. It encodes CASRMGQIYTF.

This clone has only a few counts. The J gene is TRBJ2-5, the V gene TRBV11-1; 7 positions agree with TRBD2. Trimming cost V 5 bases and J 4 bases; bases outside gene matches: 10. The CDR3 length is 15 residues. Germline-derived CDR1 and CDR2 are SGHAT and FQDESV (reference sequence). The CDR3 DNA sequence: TGTGCCAGCAGCGTCGCCTTAGCGGGTGGAGAGACCCAGTACTTC. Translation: CASSVALAGGETQYF.

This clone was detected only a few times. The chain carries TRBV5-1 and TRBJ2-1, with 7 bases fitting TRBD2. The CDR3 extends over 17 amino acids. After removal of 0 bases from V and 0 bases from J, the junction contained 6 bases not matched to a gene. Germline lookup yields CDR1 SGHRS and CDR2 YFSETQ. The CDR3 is CASSLGKWEGSYNEQFF. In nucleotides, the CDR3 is TGCGCCAGCAGCTTGGGGAAGTGGGAGGGCTCCTACAATGAGCAGTTCTTC. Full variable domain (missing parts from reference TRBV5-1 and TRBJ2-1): KAGVTQTPRYLIKTRGQQVTLSCSPISGHRSVSWYQQTPGQGLQFLFEYFSETQRNKGNFPGRFSGRQFSNSRSEMNVSTLELGDSALYLCASSLGKWEGSYNEQFFGPGTRLTVL.

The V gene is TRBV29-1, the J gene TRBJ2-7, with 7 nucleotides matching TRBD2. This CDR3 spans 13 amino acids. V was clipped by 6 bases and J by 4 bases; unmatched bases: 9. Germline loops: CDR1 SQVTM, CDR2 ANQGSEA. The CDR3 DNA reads TGCAGCGTGTCCTCGAGGGGAGGGTACGAGCAGTACTTC. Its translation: CSVSSRGGYEQYF.

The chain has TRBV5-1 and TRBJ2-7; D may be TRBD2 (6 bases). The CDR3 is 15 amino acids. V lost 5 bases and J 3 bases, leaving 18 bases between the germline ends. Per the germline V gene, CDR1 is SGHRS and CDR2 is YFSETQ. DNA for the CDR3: TGCGCCAGCAGGCCTACTAGCAGCGACGTCTACGAGCAGTACTTC. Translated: CASRPTSSDVYEQYF.

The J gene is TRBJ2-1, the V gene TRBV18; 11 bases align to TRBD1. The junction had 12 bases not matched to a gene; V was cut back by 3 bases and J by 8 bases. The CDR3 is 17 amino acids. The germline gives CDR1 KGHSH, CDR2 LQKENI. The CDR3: CASSPGTGGLNRDEQFF. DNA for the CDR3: TGTGCCAGCTCACCCGGGACAGGGGGACTTAATCGCGATGAGCAGTTCTTC.

The CDR3 DNA follows: TGCGCCAGCAGCTACGAGGGGGCTTACGGCTACACCTTC. Its protein product is CASSYEGAYGYTF. The chain carries TRBV5-1 and TRBJ1-2, with 7 bases lining up with TRBD1. The germline CDR1 and CDR2 sequences are SGHRS and YFSETQ. Losses at the gene ends were 3 bases for V and 8 bases for J; bases not matched to a gene: 7. There are 13 residues in the CDR3.

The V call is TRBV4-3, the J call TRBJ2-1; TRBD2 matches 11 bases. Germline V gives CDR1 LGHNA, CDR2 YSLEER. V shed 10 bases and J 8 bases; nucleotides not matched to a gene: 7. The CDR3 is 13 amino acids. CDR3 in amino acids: CANRLAGQDEQFF. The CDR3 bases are TGCGCCAACCGACTAGCGGGACAGGATGAGCAGTTCTTC.

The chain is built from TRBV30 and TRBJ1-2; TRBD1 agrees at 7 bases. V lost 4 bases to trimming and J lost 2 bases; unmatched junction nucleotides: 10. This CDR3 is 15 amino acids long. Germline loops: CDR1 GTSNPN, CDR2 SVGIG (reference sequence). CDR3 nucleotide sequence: TGTGCCTGGATCCCCGCCAGGGGGGCAAACTATGGCTACACCTTC. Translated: CAWIPARGANYGYTF.

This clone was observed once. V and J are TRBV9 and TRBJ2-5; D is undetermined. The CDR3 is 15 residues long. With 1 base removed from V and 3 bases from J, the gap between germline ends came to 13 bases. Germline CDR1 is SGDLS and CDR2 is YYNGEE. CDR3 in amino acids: CASSVSPVREETQYF. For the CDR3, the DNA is TGTGCCAGCAGCGTAAGCCCCGTGAGAGAAGAGACCCAGTACTTC.

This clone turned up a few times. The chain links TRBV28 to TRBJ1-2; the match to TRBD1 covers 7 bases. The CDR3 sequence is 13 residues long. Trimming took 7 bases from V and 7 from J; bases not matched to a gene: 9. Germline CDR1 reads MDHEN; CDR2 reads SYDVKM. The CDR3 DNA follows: TGTGCCAGCACCTTAGACAGGGACCGTGGCTACACCTTC. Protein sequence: CASTLDRDRGYTF.

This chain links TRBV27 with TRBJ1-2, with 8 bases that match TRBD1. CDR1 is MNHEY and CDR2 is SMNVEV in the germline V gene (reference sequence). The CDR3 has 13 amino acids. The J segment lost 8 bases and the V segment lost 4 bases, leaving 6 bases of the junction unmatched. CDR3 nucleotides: TGTGCCAGCAGTTACAGGGGGATCTTGGGCTACACCTTC. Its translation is CASSYRGILGYTF.

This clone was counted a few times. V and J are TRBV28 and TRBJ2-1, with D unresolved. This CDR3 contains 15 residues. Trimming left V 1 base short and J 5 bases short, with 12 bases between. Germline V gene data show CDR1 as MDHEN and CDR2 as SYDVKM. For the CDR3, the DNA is TGTGCCAGCAGTTTATCCCGTAGAGCCCACAATGAGCAGTTCTTC. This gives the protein CASSLSRRAHNEQFF.

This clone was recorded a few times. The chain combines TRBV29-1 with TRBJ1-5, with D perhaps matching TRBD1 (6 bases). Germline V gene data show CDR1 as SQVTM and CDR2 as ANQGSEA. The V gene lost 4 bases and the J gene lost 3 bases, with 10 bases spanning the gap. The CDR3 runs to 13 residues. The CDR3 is CSVARGANQPQHF. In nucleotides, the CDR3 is TGCAGCGTTGCCAGGGGTGCCAATCAGCCCCAGCATTTT.

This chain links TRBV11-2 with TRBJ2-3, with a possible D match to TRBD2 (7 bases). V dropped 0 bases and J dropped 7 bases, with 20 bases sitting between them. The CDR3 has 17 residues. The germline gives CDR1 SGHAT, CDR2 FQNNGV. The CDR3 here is CASSLDSPGGGRHTQYF. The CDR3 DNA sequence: TGTGCCAGCAGCTTAGATTCGCCCGGGGGCGGGAGACATACGCAGTATTTT.

The CDR3: CASSLVLRLAGSYNEQFF. The CDR3 DNA follows: TGTGCCAGCAGCTTAGTTCTCAGACTAGCGGGCTCCTACAATGAGCAGTTCTTC. The chain uses TRBV7-2 and TRBJ2-1, with TRBD2 matching over 10 bases. Unmatched junction bases numbered 6, after V lost 1 base and J lost 0 bases. The CDR3 is made up of 18 amino acids. Germline-derived CDR1 and CDR2 are SGHTA and FQGNSA.

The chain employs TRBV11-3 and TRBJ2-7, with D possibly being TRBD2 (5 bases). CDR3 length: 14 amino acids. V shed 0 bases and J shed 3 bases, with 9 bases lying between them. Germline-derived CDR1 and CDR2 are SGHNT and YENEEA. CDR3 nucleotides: TGTGCCAGCAGCTTAGATGGAGGTGTCTACGAGCAGTACTTC. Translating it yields CASSLDGGVYEQYF.

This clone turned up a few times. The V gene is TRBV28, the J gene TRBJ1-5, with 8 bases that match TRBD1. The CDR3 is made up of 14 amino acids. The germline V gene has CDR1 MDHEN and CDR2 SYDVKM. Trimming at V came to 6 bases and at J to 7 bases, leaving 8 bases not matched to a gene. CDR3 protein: CASSRGQGGQPQHF. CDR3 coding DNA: TGTGCCAGCAGCCGCGGACAGGGCGGGCAGCCCCAGCATTTT.

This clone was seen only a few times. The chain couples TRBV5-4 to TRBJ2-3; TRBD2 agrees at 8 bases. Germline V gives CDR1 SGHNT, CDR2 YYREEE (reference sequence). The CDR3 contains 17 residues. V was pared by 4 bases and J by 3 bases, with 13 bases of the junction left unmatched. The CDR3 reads CASSQTTGAGVTDTQYF. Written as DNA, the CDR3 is TGTGCCAGCAGCCAAACGACTGGAGCGGGAGTAACAGATACGCAGTATTTT.

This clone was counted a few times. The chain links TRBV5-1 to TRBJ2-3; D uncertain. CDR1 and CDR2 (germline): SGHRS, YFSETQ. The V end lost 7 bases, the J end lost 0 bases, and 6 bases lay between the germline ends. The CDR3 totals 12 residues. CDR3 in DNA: TGCGCCAGCCGACTGAGCACAGATACGCAGTATTTT. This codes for CASRLSTDTQYF.